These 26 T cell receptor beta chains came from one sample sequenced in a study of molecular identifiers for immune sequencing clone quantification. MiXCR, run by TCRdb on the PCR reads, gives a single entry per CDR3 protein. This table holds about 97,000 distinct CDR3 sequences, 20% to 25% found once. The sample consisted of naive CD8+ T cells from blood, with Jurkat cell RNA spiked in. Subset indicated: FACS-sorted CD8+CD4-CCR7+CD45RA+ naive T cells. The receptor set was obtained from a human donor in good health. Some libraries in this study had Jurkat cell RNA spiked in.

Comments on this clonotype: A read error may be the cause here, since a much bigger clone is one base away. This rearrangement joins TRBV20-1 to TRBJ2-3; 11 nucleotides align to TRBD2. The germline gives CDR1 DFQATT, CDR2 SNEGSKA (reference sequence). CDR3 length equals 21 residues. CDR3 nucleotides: TGCAGTGCTAGAGTTGGGGCCCGGGATGGGACTAGCGGAGCTAGCACAGATACGCTGTATTTT. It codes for CSARVGARDGTSGASTDTLYF.

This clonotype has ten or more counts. CDR3 bases: TGTGCCAGCAGCGGACAGACACCGATCTATGGCTACACCTTC. Its protein product is CASSGQTPIYGYTF. V usage is TRBV13 and J usage is TRBJ1-2, with a possible D match to TRBD1 (6 bases). Germline CDR1 is PRHDT and CDR2 is FYEKMQ (reference sequence). The CDR3 loop spans 14 amino acids. Trimming removed 5 bases from V and 4 bases from J, with 14 bases in between.

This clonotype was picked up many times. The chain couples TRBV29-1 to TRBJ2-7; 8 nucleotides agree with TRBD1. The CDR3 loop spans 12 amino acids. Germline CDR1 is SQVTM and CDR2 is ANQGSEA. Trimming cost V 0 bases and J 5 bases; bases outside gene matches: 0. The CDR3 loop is CSVEDRGHEQYF. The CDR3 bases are TGCAGCGTTGAAGACAGGGGGCACGAGCAGTACTTC.

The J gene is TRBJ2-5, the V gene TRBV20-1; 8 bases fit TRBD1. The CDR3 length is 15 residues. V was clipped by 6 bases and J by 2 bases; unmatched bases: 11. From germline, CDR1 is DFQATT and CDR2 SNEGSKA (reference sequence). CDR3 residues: CSATEGQGAQETQYF. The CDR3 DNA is TGCAGTGCCACAGAAGGACAGGGCGCTCAAGAGACCCAGTACTTC.

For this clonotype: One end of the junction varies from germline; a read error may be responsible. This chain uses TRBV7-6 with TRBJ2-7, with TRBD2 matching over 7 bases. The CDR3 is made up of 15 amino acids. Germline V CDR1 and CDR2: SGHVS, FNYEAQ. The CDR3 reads CTSSLDPGGVNEQYF. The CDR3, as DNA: TGTACCAGCAGCTTAGATCCTGGGGGGGTAAACGAGCAGTACTTC. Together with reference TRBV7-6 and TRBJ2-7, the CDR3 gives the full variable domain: GAGVSQSPRYKVTKRGQDVALRCDPISGHVSLYWYRQALGQGPEFLTYFNYEAQQDKSGLPNDRFSAERPEGSISTLTIQRTEQRDSAMYRCTSSLDPGGVNEQYFGPGTRLTVT.

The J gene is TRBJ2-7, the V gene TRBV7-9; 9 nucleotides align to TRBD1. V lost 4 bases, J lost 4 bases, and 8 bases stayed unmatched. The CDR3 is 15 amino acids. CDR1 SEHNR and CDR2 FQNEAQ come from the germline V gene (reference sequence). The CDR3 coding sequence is TGTGCCAGCAGCTCCCGGACAGGGGTAGGATACGAGCAGTACTTC. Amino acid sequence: CASSSRTGVGYEQYF.

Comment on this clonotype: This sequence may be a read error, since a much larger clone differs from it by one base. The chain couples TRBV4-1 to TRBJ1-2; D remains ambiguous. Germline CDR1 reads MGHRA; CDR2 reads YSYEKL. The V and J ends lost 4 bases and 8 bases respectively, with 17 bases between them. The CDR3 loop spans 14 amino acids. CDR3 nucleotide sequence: TGCGCCAGCAGCCCAATCACAAGGGCAGGAGGCTACACCTTC. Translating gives CASSPITRAGGYTF.

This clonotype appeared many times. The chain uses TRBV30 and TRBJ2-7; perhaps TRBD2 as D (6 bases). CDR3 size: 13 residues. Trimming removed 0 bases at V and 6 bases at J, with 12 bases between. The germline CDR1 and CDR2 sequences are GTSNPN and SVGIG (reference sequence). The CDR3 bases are TGTGCCTGGAGTGTAGGTACTAGCAGCGAGCAGTACTTC. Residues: CAWSVGTSSEQYF.

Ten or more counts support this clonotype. This chain's CDR3 is CASSWGLASYNEQFF. DNA of the CDR3: TGTGCCAGCAGCTGGGGACTAGCCTCCTACAATGAGCAGTTCTTC. J is TRBJ2-1 and V is TRBV7-2, with 9 bases lining up with TRBD2. V shed 4 bases, J shed 0 bases, and the junction held 1 base outside the gene matches. Germline lookup yields CDR1 SGHTA and CDR2 FQGNSA. The CDR3 consists of 15 residues.

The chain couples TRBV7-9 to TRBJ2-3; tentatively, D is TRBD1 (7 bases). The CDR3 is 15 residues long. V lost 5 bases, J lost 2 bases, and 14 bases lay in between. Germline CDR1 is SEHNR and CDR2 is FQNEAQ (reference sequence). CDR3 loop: CASSPGGTYTDTQYF. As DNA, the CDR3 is TGTGCCAGCAGCCCAGGGGGGACCTACACAGATACGCAGTATTTT.

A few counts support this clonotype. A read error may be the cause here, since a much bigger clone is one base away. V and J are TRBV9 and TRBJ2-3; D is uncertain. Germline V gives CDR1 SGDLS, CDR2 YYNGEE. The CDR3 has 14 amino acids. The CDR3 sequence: CASSVVPGTDTRYF. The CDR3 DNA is TGTGCCAGCAGCGTAGTCCCGGGCACAGATACGCGGTATTTT.

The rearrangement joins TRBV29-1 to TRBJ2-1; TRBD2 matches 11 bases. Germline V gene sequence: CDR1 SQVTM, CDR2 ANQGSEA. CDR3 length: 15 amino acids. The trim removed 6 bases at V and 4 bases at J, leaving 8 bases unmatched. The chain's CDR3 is CSVASGTSGYNEQFF. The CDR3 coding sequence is TGCAGCGTCGCCTCCGGGACTAGCGGTTACAATGAGCAGTTCTTC.

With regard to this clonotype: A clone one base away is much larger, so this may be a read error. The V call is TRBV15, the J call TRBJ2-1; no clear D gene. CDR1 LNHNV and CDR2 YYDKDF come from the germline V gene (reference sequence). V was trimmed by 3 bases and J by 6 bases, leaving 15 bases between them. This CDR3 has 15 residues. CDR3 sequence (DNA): TGTGCCACCAGCAGGTTAGGTCAGGTGACCAATGAGCAGTTCTTC. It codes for CATSRLGQVTNEQFF.

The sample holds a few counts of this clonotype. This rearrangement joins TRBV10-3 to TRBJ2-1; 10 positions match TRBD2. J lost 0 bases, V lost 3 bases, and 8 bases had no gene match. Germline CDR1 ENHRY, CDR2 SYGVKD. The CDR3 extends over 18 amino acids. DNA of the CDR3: TGTGCCATCAGTGATGGGACTAGCGAGAGGAGCTCCTACAATGAGCAGTTCTTC. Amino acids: CAISDGTSERSSYNEQFF.

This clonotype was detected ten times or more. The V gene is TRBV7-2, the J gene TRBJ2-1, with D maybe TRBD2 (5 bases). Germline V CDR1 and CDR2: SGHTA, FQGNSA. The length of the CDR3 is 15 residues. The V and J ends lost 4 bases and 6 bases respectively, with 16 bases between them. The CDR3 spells CASSSDWNFLNEQFF. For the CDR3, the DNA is TGTGCCAGCAGCTCGGACTGGAACTTTCTCAATGAGCAGTTCTTC.

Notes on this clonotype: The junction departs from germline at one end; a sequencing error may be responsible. The CDR3 loop reads CASSRQAEALF. The CDR3 nucleotides read TGTGCTAGCAGCCGACAGGCTGAAGCTCTCTTT. V gene TRBV6-6 combines with J gene TRBJ1-1; a possible D gene is TRBD1 (6 bases). The CDR3 sequence is 11 residues long. Germline CDR1 and CDR2: MNHNY and SVGAGI (reference sequence).

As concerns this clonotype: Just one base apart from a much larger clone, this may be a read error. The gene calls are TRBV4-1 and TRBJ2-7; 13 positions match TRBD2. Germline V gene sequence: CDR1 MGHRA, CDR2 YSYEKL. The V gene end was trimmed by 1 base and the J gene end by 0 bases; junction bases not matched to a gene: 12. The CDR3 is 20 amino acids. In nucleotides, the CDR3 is TGCGCCAGCAGCCAAGCCATACAGGGACTAGCGGGGTTCCGCTCCTACGAGCAGTACTTC. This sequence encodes CASSQAIQGLAGFRSYEQYF.

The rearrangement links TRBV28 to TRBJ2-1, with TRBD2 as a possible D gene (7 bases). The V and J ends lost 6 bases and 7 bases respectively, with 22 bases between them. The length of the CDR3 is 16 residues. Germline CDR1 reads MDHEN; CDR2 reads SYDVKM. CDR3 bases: TGTGCCAGCAGGGGGGGGGCGGCGGCTTCCTGGAATGAGCAGTTCTTC. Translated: CASRGGAAASWNEQFF. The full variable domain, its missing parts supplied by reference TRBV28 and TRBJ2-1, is DVKVTQSSRYLVKRTGEKVFLECVQDMDHENMFWYRQDPGLGLRLIYFSYDVKMKEKGDIPEGYSVSREKKERFSLILESASTNQTSMYLCASRGGAAASWNEQFFGPGTRLTVL.

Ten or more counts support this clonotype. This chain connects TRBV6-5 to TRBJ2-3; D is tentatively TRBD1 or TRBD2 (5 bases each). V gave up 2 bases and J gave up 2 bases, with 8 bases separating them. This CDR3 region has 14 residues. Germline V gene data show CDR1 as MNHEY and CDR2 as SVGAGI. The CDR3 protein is CASSYGTPTDTQYF. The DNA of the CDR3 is TGTGCCAGCAGTTACGGGACCCCCACAGATACGCAGTATTTT.

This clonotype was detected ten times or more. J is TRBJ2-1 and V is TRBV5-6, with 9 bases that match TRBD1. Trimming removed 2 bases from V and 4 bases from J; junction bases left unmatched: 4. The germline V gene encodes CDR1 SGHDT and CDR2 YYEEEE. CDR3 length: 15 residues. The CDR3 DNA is TGTGCCAGCAGCTTCGGGACAGGGTCGTACAATGAGCAGTTCTTC. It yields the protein CASSFGTGSYNEQFF.

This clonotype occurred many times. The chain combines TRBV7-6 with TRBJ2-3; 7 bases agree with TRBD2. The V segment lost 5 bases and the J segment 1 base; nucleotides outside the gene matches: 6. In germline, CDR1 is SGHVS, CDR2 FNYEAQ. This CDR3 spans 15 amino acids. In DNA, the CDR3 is TGTGCCAGCAGCCCGAGTCGGGGGGGCACAGATACGCAGTATTTT. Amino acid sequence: CASSPSRGGTDTQYF.

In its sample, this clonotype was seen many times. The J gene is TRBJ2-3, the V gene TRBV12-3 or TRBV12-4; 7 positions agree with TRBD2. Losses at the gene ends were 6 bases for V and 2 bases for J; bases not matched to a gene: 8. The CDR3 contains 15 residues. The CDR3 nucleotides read TGTGCCAGCAGGTTCGAGCGGGGAGACACAGATACGCAGTATTTT. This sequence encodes CASRFERGDTDTQYF.

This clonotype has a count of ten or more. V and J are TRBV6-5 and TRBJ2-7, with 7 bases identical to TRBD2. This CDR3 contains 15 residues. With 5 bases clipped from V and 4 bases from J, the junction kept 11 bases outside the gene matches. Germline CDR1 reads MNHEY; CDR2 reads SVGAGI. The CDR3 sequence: CASSRGRELGYEQYF. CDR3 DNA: TGTGCCAGCAGTAGAGGGAGGGAGCTGGGGTACGAGCAGTACTTC.

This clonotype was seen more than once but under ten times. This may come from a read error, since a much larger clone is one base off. CDR3 sequence reads: CAWSKGPADTRYF. The DNA for the CDR3 is TGTGCCTGGAGCAAGGGTCCAGCAGATACGCGGTATTTT. The chain has TRBV30 and TRBJ2-3; D is uncertain. This CDR3 region has 13 residues. Germline lookup yields CDR1 GTSNPN and CDR2 SVGIG (reference sequence).

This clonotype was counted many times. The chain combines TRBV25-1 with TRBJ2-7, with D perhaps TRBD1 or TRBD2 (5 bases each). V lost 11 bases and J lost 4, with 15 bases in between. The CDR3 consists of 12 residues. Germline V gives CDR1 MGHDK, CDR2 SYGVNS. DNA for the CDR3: TGTGCCCCCGGGACGGAATTTTACGAGCAGTACTTC. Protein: CAPGTEFYEQYF.

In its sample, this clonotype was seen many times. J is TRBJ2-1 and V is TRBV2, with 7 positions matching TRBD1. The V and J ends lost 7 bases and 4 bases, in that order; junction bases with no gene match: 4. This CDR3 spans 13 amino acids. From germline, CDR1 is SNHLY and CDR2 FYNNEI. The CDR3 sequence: CASTAGGYNEQFF. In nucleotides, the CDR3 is TGTGCCAGCACTGCAGGGGGTTACAATGAGCAGTTCTTC.